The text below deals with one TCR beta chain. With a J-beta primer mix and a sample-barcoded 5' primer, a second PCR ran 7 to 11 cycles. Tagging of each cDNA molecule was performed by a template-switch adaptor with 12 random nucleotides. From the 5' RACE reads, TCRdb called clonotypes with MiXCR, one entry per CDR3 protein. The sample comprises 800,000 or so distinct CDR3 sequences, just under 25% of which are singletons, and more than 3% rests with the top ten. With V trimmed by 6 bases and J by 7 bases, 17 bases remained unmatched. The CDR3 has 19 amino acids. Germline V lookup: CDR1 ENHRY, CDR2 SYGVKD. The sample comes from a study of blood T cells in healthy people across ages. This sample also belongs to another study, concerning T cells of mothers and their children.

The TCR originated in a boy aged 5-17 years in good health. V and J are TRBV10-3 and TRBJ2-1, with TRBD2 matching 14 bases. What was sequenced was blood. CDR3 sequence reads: CAIRGGKQGLAGVLNEQFF. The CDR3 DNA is TGTGCCATCAGGGGGGGTAAACAGGGACTAGCGGGAGTTCTTAATGAGCAGTTCTTC.